This T cell receptor (beta chain) appears in the sequencing data of a study of CD8 T cells in ankylosing spondylitis. CDR1 and CDR2 from the germline V gene are MNHEY and SMNVEV (reference sequence). V was shortened by 4 bases and J by 6 bases, with 6 bases between the two germline ends. The CDR3 sequence is 11 residues long. TCRdb independently ran MiXCR on the 5' RACE reads; one entry per CDR3 protein. The sample shows some 140,000 distinct CDR3 sequences, roughly a sixth of them seen only once. With respect to this clonotype: Its specificity is unknown.

Study outcomes and limitations: There was a TCR beta motif, made of several highly homologous variants, that appeared characteristic of ankylosing spondylitis blood.

The chain has TRBV27 and TRBJ1-2; D is undetermined. The sample consisted of blood, either unsorted or a sorted T cell fraction (not recorded which). The receptor comes from a male donor with ankylosing spondylitis. The CDR3 here is CASSSSDGYTF. CDR3 DNA sequence: TGTGCCAGCAGTTCCAGCGATGGCTACACCTTC.